The 20 T cell receptor beta chains given below trace back to one sample, sequenced in a study of regulatory T cells in long-lasting Graves disease. Construction of TCR beta libraries relied on iRepertoire HTBI primers and on Arm-PCR targeting CDR3 regions. One entry per CDR3 protein, called by TCRdb with MiXCR from the multiplex PCR reads. Among 600,000 to 650,000 distinct CDR3 sequences listed, under 20% were seen once. The time point is: newly diagnosed GD, antithyroid drugs for less than 3 months. Extracted RNA from PBMCs served as the source of the TCR library. The same sample was also used in a study of T cells in Graves' hyperthyroidism and ophthalmopathy.

The sequenced sample was peripheral blood mononuclear cells (PBMCs), obtained at new diagnosis, from a patient treated with antithyroid drugs. The origin of the receptors is a woman in her 30s with Graves disease.

This clonotype was counted a few times. The CDR3: CASSLGLGDRQETQYF. As DNA, the CDR3 is TGTGCCAGCAGCTTAGGTTTGGGAGACCGACAAGAGACCCAGTACTTC. The rearrangement uses TRBV11-3 and TRBJ2-5; D possibly corresponds to TRBD2 (5 bases). Trimming removed 1 base at V and 2 bases at J, with 14 bases between. The CDR3 loop spans 16 amino acids. Germline V gene lookup returns CDR1 SGHNT and CDR2 YENEEA. The variable domain in full, completed from reference TRBV11-3 and TRBJ2-5, reads EAGVVQSPRYKIIEKKQPVAFWCNPISGHNTLYWYLQNLGQGPELLIRYENEEAVDDSQLPKDRFSAERLKGVDSTLKIQPAELGDSAVYLCASSLGLGDRQETQYFGPGTRLLVL.

A remark on this clonotype: This sequence may be a read error, since a much larger clone differs from it by one base. The rearrangement joins TRBV28 to TRBJ1-5; D possibly corresponds to TRBD1 (5 bases). Trimming cost V 5 bases and J 4 bases, with 15 bases left between them. Germline V lookup: CDR1 MDHEN, CDR2 SYDVKM. This CDR3 comprises 15 residues. CDR3 protein: CASSMGRTINQPQHF. CDR3 nucleotides: TGTGCCAGCAGTATGGGACGGACTATAAATCAGCCCCAGCATTTT.

The table lists this clonotype with many counts. This CDR3 is CSAREAGNQPQHF. The CDR3 nucleotides are TGCAGTGCTAGAGAGGCAGGGAATCAGCCCCAGCATTTT. The chain recombines TRBV20-1 with TRBJ1-5; the D gene is possibly TRBD1 (5 bases). The CDR3 consists of 13 residues. The ends were cut back, 0 bases at V and 4 bases at J, with 7 bases in the middle. The germline V gene encodes CDR1 DFQATT and CDR2 SNEGSKA (reference sequence).

This clonotype was observed many times. V and J are TRBV7-3 and TRBJ2-1; TRBD1 agrees at 7 bases. Germline V gene data show CDR1 as SGHTA and CDR2 as FQGTGA. The CDR3 has 15 amino acids. The V segment lost 3 bases and the J segment 8 bases; nucleotides outside the gene matches: 10. The CDR3 sequence: CASSFSRGRKDEQFF. CDR3 in DNA: TGTGCCAGCAGCTTCTCAAGGGGGCGGAAGGATGAGCAGTTCTTC.

Worth noting for this clonotype: A much larger clone differs from this one at a single base, so this may be a read error. The chain joins TRBV7-2 to TRBJ1-5; D remains ambiguous. V was cut by 1 base and J by 3 bases, with 4 bases left in between. In germline, CDR1 is SGHTA, CDR2 FQGNSA. The CDR3 has 13 amino acids. In DNA, the CDR3 is TGTGCCAGCAGCTTAGTAGTCAATCAGCCCCAGCATTTT. It specifies CASSLVVNQPQHF.

The table lists this clonotype with many counts. This chain links TRBV10-3 with TRBJ1-5, with D perhaps TRBD1 (6 bases). V shed 3 bases and J shed 7 bases, with 13 bases lying between them. Germline V gives CDR1 ENHRY, CDR2 SYGVKD. The CDR3 loop spans 14 amino acids. The CDR3 bases are TGTGCCATCAGTGAAGGCAGGGGAGGGCAGCCCCAGCATTTT. Translating it yields CAISEGRGGQPQHF.

This clonotype was seen at least ten times. CDR3 amino acids: CASSPPPQGIYNEQFF. The CDR3 bases are TGTGCCAGCAGTCCGCCCCCACAGGGGATCTACAATGAGCAGTTCTTC. V is TRBV28 and J is TRBJ2-1; 7 bases agree with TRBD1. The trim removed 5 bases at V and 3 bases at J, leaving 10 bases unmatched. Per the germline V gene, CDR1 is MDHEN and CDR2 is SYDVKM. The CDR3 runs 16 residues.

There are many counts of this clonotype. The genes are TRBV20-1 and TRBJ2-7, with a tentative D call TRBD2 (5 bases). The germline CDR1 and CDR2 sequences are DFQATT and SNEGSKA (reference sequence). The V end was cut by 5 bases, the J end by 0 bases, with 11 bases between. The CDR3 sequence is 13 residues long. CDR3 protein: CSARTAGSYEQYF. CDR3 nucleotide sequence: TGCAGTGCTCGGACTGCCGGCTCCTACGAGCAGTACTTC.

This clonotype was seen many times. The chain links TRBV5-1 to TRBJ1-1; the D gene is possibly TRBD1 (5 bases). Germline CDR1 and CDR2: SGHRS and YFSETQ. The CDR3 spans 15 residues. V was cut by 0 bases and J by 1 base, with 10 bases left in between. CDR3 residues: CASSLGGYKNTEAFF. The DNA for the CDR3 is TGCGCCAGCAGCTTGGGGGGGTACAAGAACACTGAAGCTTTCTTT.

This sequence joins TRBV5-1 and TRBJ2-6; D is uncertain. The CDR3 has 18 amino acids. Germline V CDR1 and CDR2: SGHRS, YFSETQ. V was clipped by 0 bases and J by 0 bases, with 13 bases between them. The CDR3 DNA is TGCGCCAGCAGCTTGGCCGTTAACCCCCGCTCTGGGGCCAACGTCCTGACTTTC. Translation gives CASSLAVNPRSGANVLTF.

This clonotype was detected a few times. The rearrangement links TRBV7-8 to TRBJ2-3; D not certain. CDR1 SGHVS and CDR2 FQNEAQ come from the germline V gene. The CDR3 loop spans 14 amino acids. With 3 bases removed from V and 4 bases from J, the gap between germline ends came to 11 bases. CDR3 nucleotide sequence: TGTGCCAGCAGCTTCTTAGAGAAGGCAGATACGCAGTATTTT. It is translated as CASSFLEKADTQYF.

A remark on this clonotype: At one boundary the junction diverges from the germline segment, which might be a read error. V gene TRBV6-1 combines with J gene TRBJ2-4; 11 bases agree with TRBD2. This CDR3 spans 15 amino acids. Germline V gene data show CDR1 as MNHNS and CDR2 as SASEGT. As DNA, the CDR3 is TGTGTCAGCACTACTAGCGGGAGATCCAAAAACATTCAGTACTTC. As protein: CVSTTSGRSKNIQYF.

The CDR3, as DNA: TGTGCCAGCTCACCACCCTCTAGCGGGGCTTGGGCGCAGTATTTT. Protein product: CASSPPSSGAWAQYF. The rearrangement uses TRBV18 and TRBJ2-1; 9 nucleotides agree with TRBD2. The J call may be wrong; the DNA end is better matched by TRBJ2-3. Germline V gives CDR1 KGHSH, CDR2 LQKENI. The CDR3 has 15 residues.

V usage is TRBV5-5 and J usage is TRBJ2-7, with D perhaps TRBD1 or TRBD2 (6 bases each). Germline loops: CDR1 SGHKS, CDR2 YYEKEE (reference sequence). V dropped 0 bases and J dropped 2 bases, with 12 bases sitting between them. The CDR3 totals 15 residues. The CDR3 DNA is TGTGCCAGCAGCTTGGTAATAGGGGGGCCCTACGAGCAGTACTTC. Its translation is CASSLVIGGPYEQYF.

Of note for this clonotype: A single base separates this from a much larger clone, so it may be a read error. Here the CDR3 reads CAIGVGGMNTEAFF. The CDR3 coding sequence is TGTGCCATCGGTGTAGGGGGCATGAACACTGAAGCTTTCTTT. The chain combines TRBV10-3 with TRBJ1-1; 7 bases map to TRBD1. Germline V lookup: CDR1 ENHRY, CDR2 SYGVKD. V was pared by 8 bases and J by 0 bases, with 6 bases of the junction left unmatched. The CDR3 sequence is 14 residues long.

About this clonotype: This sequence may be a read error, since a much larger clone differs from it by one base. CDR3 amino acids: CASSYVQWGEQYF. The CDR3 coding sequence is TGTGCCAGCAGTTACGTTCAGTGGGGAGAGCAGTACTTC. The chain links TRBV6-5 to TRBJ2-7; no clear D gene. In germline, CDR1 is MNHEY, CDR2 SVGAGI. Trimming pared 2 bases from V and 7 bases from J, leaving 12 bases between. This CDR3 comprises 13 residues.

This clonotype was detected a few times. V and J are TRBV11-3 and TRBJ2-6, with 7 bases aligning to TRBD2. J lost 4 bases, V lost 5 bases, and 11 bases had no gene match. The CDR3 consists of 17 residues. CDR1 and CDR2 (germline): SGHNT, YENEEA. The CDR3 loop is CASSLGGGLSGANVLTF. The CDR3 nucleotides are TGTGCCAGCAGCCTGGGGGGAGGGCTGTCGGGGGCCAACGTCCTGACTTTC.

The sample holds one count of this clonotype. Here the CDR3 omits its conserved ending phenylalanine or tryptophan, so a read error is the likely source. The J gene is TRBJ1-5, the V gene TRBV4-1, with D hard to call. This CDR3 spans 13 amino acids. Germline V gives CDR1 MGHRA, CDR2 YSYEKL. Trimming shortened V by 3 bases and J by 0 bases, and 3 bases separated the two germline ends. The CDR3: CASSQHSNQPQHL. The CDR3 nucleotides are TGCGCCAGCAGCCAGCATAGCAATCAGCCCCAGCATTTG.

This clonotype was observed at least ten times. This chain uses TRBV7-8 with TRBJ2-3, with 9 bases aligning to TRBD1. The V gene end was trimmed by 6 bases and the J gene end by 7 bases; junction bases not matched to a gene: 8. Germline lookup yields CDR1 SGHVS and CDR2 FQNEAQ. There are 14 residues in the CDR3. CDR3 coding DNA: TGTGCCAGCAGGCAACCGGGACAGGGTAATACGCAGTATTTT. Amino acids: CASRQPGQGNTQYF.

This clonotype occurred a few times. Compared with germline, one end of the junction differs, possibly owing to a read error. DNA of the CDR3: TGTGCCAGCAGCTTGCAGCAGGGGAGTAACCTCTTC. It translates to CASSLQQGSNLF. The chain recombines TRBV5-6 with TRBJ2-1; weak D call: TRBD1 (6 bases). CDR3 length: 12 residues. Germline V gene sequence: CDR1 SGHDT, CDR2 YYEEEE.